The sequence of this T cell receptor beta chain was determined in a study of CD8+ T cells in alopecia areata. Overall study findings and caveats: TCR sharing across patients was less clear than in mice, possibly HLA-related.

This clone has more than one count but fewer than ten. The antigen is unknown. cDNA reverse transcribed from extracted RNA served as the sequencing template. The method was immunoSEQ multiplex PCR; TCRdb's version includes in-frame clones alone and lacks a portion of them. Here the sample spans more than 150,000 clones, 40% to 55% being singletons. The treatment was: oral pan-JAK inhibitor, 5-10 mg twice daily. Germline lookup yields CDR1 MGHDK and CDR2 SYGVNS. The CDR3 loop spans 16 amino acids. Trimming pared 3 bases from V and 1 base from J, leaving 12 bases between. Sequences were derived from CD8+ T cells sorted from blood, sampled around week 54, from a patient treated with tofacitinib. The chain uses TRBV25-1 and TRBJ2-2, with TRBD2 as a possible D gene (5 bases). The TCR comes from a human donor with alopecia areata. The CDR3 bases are TGTGCCAGCAGTGATATCGGGGAAGAGAACACCGGGGAGCTGTTTTTT. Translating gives CASSDIGEENTGELFF.